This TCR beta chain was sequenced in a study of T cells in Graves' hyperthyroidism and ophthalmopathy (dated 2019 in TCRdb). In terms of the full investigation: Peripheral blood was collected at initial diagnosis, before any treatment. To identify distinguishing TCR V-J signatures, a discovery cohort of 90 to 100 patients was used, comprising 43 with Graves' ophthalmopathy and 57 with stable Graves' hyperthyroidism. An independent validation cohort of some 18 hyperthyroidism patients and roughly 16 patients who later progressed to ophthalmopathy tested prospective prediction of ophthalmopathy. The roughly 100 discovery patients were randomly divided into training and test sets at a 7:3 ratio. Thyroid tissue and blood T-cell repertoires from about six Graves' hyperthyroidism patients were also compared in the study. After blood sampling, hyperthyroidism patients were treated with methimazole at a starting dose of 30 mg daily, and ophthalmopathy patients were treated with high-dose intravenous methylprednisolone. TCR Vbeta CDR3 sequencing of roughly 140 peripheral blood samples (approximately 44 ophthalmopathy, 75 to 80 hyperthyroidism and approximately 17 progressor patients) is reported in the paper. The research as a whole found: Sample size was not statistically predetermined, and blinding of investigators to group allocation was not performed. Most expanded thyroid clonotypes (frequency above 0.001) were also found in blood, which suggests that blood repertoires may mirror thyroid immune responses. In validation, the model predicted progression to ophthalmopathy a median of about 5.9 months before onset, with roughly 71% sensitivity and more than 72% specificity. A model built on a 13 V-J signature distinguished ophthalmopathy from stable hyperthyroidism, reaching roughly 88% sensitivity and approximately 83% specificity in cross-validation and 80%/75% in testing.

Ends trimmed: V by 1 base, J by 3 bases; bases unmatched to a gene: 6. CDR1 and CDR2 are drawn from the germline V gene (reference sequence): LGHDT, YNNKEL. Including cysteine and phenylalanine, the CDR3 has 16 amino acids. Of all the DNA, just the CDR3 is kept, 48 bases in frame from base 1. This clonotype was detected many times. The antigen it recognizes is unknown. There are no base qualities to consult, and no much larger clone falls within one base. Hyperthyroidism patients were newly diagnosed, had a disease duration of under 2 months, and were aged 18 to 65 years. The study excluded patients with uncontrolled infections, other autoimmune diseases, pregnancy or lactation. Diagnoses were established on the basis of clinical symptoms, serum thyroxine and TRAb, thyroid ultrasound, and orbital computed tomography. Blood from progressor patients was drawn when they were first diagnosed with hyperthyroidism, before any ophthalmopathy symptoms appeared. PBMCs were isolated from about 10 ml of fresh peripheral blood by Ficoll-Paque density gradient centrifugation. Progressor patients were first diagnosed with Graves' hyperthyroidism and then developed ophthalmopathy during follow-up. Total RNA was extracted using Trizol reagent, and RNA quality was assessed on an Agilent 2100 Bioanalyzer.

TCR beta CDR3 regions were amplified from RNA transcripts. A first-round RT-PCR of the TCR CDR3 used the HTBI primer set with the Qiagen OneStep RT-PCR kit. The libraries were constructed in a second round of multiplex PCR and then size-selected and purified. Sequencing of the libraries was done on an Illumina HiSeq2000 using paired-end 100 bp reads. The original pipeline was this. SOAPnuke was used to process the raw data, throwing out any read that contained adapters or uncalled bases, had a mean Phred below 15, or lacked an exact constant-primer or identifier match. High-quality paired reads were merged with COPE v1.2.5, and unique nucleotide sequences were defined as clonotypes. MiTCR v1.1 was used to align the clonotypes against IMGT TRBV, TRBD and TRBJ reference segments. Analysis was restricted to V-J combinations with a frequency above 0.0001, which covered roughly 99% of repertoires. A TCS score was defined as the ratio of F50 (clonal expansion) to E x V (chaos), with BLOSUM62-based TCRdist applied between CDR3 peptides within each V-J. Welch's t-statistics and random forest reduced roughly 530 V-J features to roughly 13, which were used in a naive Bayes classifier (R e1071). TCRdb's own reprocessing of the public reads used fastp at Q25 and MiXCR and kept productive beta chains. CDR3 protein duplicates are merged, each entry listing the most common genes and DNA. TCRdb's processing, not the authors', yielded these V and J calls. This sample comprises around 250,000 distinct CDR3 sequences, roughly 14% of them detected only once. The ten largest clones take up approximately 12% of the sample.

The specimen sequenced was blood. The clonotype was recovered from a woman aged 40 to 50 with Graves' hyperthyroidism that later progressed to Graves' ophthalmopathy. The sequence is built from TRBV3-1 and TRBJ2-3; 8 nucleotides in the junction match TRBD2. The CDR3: CASSQVGAGGTDTQYF. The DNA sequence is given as TGTGCCAGCAGCCAAGTGGGGGCGGGAGGAACAGATACGCAGTATTTT.